This T cell receptor (beta chain) was identified in a study of regulatory T cells in long-lasting Graves disease. This clonotype was picked up a small number of times. Antigen unknown. Trimming shortened V by 7 bases and J by 2 bases, and 15 bases separated the two germline ends. Germline CDR1 and CDR2: SNHLY and FYNNEI. The CDR3 sequence is 14 residues long. Time point reported: persistent/refractory GD, antithyroid drugs over 5 years with positive TRAb. RNA from PBMCs was the source of the TCR library. Study-wide results and limits: The study found TRBV28, TRBJ1-2 and TRBJ2-5 favored in persistent disease.

To make TCR beta libraries, researchers used iRepertoire HTBI primers and Arm-PCR of CDR3 regions. TCRdb re-called the multiplex PCR reads through MiXCR, storing one row per CDR3 protein. The data show nearly 350,000 distinct CDR3 sequences, about 19% seen once. Here the sequenced sample was peripheral blood mononuclear cells (PBMCs), taken when the disease was refractory, from a patient treated with antithyroid drugs. This chain connects TRBV2 to TRBJ2-7; either TRBD1 or TRBD2 may fit D (5 bases each). The receptor was derived from a female donor with Graves disease. CDR3 nucleotides: TGTGCCAGCATGGGACCTCGGCGGCCCTACGAGCAGTACTTC. Translating it yields CASMGPRRPYEQYF.